The following is a T cell receptor (beta chain) sequence with its context. This sample is drawn from a study of cytomegalovirus exposure and HLA in healthy donors. The data were produced by immunoSEQ multiplex PCR, yet TCRdb's version contains in-frame clones alone and is incomplete. The sample has around 150,000 clones; around 90% are singletons. Germline assignment: CDR1 SGHNT and CDR2 YENEEA. The CDR3 contains 15 residues. With V trimmed by 0 bases and J by 4 bases, 3 bases remained unmatched. This chain connects TRBV11-3 to TRBJ2-3; 8 nucleotides match TRBD1. The sample was PBMCs. This sequence was found in a young woman in good health and CMV-seropositive. CDR3 coding DNA: TGTGCCAGCAGCTTAGAGGACAGGGAGGCAGATACGCAGTATTTT. It is translated as CASSLEDREADTQYF. The entire variable domain, with the rest obtained from reference TRBV11-3 and TRBJ2-3, is as follows: EAGVVQSPRYKIIEKKQPVAFWCNPISGHNTLYWYLQNLGQGPELLIRYENEEAVDDSQLPKDRFSAERLKGVDSTLKIQPAELGDSAVYLCASSLEDREADTQYFGPGTRLTVL.